One sample yielded the 2 T cell receptor beta chains listed below, sequenced in a study of graft-versus-host responses after intestinal transplantation. This table comes from immunoSEQ multiplex PCR, and its TCRdb copy is limited to in-frame clones, with some not included. In the table there are about 40,000 clones, 90% to 95% of which are singletons. Their antigen targets remain unknown. The sequenced sample was unstimulated CD8+ T cells sorted from spleen or lymph node cells, obtained before transplant. These receptors were taken from a human donor who was the organ donor for an intestinal transplant.

The rearrangement links TRBV19 to TRBJ2-1; the D gene is possibly TRBD2 (6 bases). The CDR3 sequence is 13 residues long. Germline assignment: CDR1 LNHDA and CDR2 SQIVND (reference sequence). The V end was cut by 4 bases, the J end by 3 bases, with 7 bases between. The CDR3 sequence is CASSRDFYNEQFF. In DNA form, the CDR3 reads TGTGCCAGTAGTAGGGACTTCTACAATGAGCAGTTCTTC.

The J gene is TRBJ2-7, the V gene TRBV4-2; D may correspond to TRBD1 or TRBD2 (5 bases each). This CDR3 comprises 15 residues. Per the germline V gene, CDR1 is LGHNA and CDR2 is YNFKEQ. The V end was cut by 1 base, the J end by 1 base, with 11 bases between. Here the CDR3 reads CASSQVGDGSYEQYF. The CDR3 bases are TGTGCCAGCAGCCAAGTAGGGGACGGTTCCTACGAGCAGTACTTC.